The 28 T cell receptor beta chains below all came from one sample that was sequenced in a study of blood T cell repertoires in COVID-19. Here immunoSEQ multiplex PCR was the method, and the copy in TCRdb shows in-frame clones only, minus some. Of approximately 65,000 clones listed, around 83% are singletons. The material sequenced was peripheral blood. These TCRs come from a man over 45 with acute or convalescent COVID-19.

V gene TRBV4-1 combines with J gene TRBJ2-5, with TRBD1 matching 10 bases. J gave up 3 bases and V 4 bases, and 8 bases lay outside the gene matches. CDR1 and CDR2 (germline): MGHRA, YSYEKL. CDR3 length: 16 amino acids. CDR3 bases: TGCGCCAGCAGCCTTGAGACCGGGACAGGGGAAGAGACCCAGTACTTC. Translation gives CASSLETGTGEETQYF.

The genes are TRBV7-8 and TRBJ1-3; possibly TRBD1 for D (6 bases). The CDR3 length is 16 residues. Looked up from germline, CDR1 is SGHVS and CDR2 is FQNEAQ. V lost 4 bases and J 3 bases, leaving 16 bases between the germline ends. CDR3 bases: TGTGCCAGCAGCTACCAACTAACAGGGTTTGGAAACACCATATATTTT. Residues: CASSYQLTGFGNTIYF.

V is TRBV27 and J is TRBJ2-7; D not certain. Between the trimmed V and J ends, which lost 3 bases and 0 bases, there was a span of 9 bases. This CDR3 is built from 14 residues. Looked up from germline, CDR1 is MNHEY and CDR2 is SMNVEV (reference sequence). CDR3 residues: CASSFARFSYEQYF. The CDR3 DNA follows: TGTGCCAGCAGTTTTGCCAGGTTCTCCTACGAGCAGTACTTC.

This clone appeared a single time. The chain couples TRBV3-1 (or the pseudogene TRBV3-2) to TRBJ2-1, with 11 bases aligning to TRBD1. With V trimmed by 1 base and J by 6 bases, 2 bases remained unmatched. Germline V gives CDR1 LGHDT, CDR2 YNNKEL (reference sequence). There are 15 residues in the CDR3. CDR3 loop: CASSQAGTGGNEQFF. DNA for the CDR3: TGTGCCAGCAGCCAAGCCGGGACAGGGGGCAATGAGCAGTTCTTC.

The chain has TRBV28 and TRBJ1-1, with D possibly matching TRBD1 (5 bases). The CDR3 extends over 14 amino acids. Per germline, CDR1 MDHEN and CDR2 SYDVKM. Trimming pared 2 bases from V and 2 bases from J, leaving 9 bases between. CDR3 region: CASSLVGPNTEAFF. The CDR3 region has the DNA TGTGCCAGCAGTTTAGTGGGGCCTAACACTGAAGCTTTCTTT.

The chain is built from TRBV27 and TRBJ1-1, with no clear D. V gave up 7 bases and J gave up 4 bases, with 22 bases separating them. Per germline, CDR1 MNHEY and CDR2 SMNVEV (reference sequence). The CDR3 covers 16 residues. The CDR3 protein is CASKTFGSTAGTEAFF. The CDR3 DNA reads as TGTGCCAGCAAAACATTTGGGTCGACGGCGGGCACTGAAGCTTTCTTT.

The chain uses TRBV7-3 and TRBJ1-2; D unresolved. The CDR3 consists of 11 residues. The germline V gene encodes CDR1 SGHTA and CDR2 FQGTGA. V was pared by 2 bases and J by 13 bases, with 11 bases between. The CDR3 spells CASSLGDRGTF. The CDR3 bases are TGTGCCAGCAGCTTAGGAGACCGGGGCACCTTC. Combining the CDR3 with reference TRBV7-3 and TRBJ1-2 gives the whole variable domain GAGVSQTPSNKVTEKGKYVELRCDPISGHTALYWYRQSLGQGPEFLIYFQGTGAADDSGLPNDRFFAVRPEGSVSTLKIQRTERGDSAVYLCASSLGDRGTFGSGTRLTVV.

V and J are TRBV10-3 and TRBJ1-5; 9 positions match TRBD1. V was clipped by 2 bases and J by 4 bases; unmatched bases: 6. Germline V lookup: CDR1 ENHRY, CDR2 SYGVKD. The CDR3 is 16 amino acids. For the CDR3, the DNA is TGTGCCATCAGTGAGCCGGGGACAGGGAGGAATCAGCCCCAGCATTTT. Encoded protein: CAISEPGTGRNQPQHF.

This clone was seen just once. The V call is TRBV7-3, the J call TRBJ2-3; the match to TRBD2 covers 11 bases. This CDR3 spans 15 amino acids. Germline V gene data show CDR1 as SGHTA and CDR2 as FQGTGA. V lost 5 bases to trimming and J lost 4 bases; unmatched junction nucleotides: 5. DNA for the CDR3: TGTGCCAGCAGCACACTAGCGGGAGTTGCAGATACGCAGTATTTT. Protein sequence: CASSTLAGVADTQYF. Variable domain in full (rest from reference TRBV7-3 and TRBJ2-3): GAGVSQTPSNKVTEKGKYVELRCDPISGHTALYWYRQSLGQGPEFLIYFQGTGAADDSGLPNDRFFAVRPEGSVSTLKIQRTERGDSAVYLCASSTLAGVADTQYFGPGTRLTVL.

This chain links TRBV6-5 with TRBJ1-2; the D gene is possibly TRBD1 (6 bases). This CDR3 region has 14 residues. CDR1 and CDR2 (germline): MNHEY, SVGAGI. The V end lost 2 bases, the J end lost 8 bases, and 15 bases lay between the germline ends. The CDR3 loop is CASSYVGGLGGYTF. The DNA of the CDR3 is TGTGCCAGCAGTTACGTCGGGGGGCTTGGCGGCTACACCTTC.

The gene calls are TRBV6-1 and TRBJ1-1, with D uncertain. The CDR3 runs to 11 residues. Trimming stripped 5 bases from V and 11 bases from J, with 12 bases between. Germline V gene lookup returns CDR1 MNHNS and CDR2 SASEGT. The CDR3 is CASSSRGAAFF. The DNA of the CDR3 is TGTGCCAGCAGTTCTCGGGGTGCGGCTTTCTTT.

The J gene is TRBJ1-1, the V gene TRBV6-5, with D perhaps matching TRBD1 (6 bases). The CDR3 runs to 12 residues. Trimming took 7 bases from V and 6 from J, leaving 12 bases between them. Germline values: CDR1 MNHEY, CDR2 SVGAGI. CDR3 DNA sequence: TGTGCCAGCAACCAAGGGGGACCTGAAGCTTTCTTT. Its protein is CASNQGGPEAFF.

The chain has TRBV6-5 and TRBJ1-2; D is unresolved. The CDR3 length is 14 residues. With 4 bases removed from V and 3 bases from J, the gap between germline ends came to 12 bases. Germline-derived CDR1 and CDR2 are MNHEY and SVGAGI. The CDR3 sequence is CASSSGPDDYGYTF. The CDR3 DNA reads as TGTGCCAGCAGTTCAGGTCCCGATGACTATGGCTACACCTTC.

The chain carries TRBV6-1 and TRBJ1-5; D is perhaps TRBD1 (5 bases). Trimming took off 2 bases at V and 3 bases at J, with 11 bases between the two ends. The germline gives CDR1 MNHNS, CDR2 SASEGT. The CDR3 has 15 residues. The CDR3 is CASSEQGAHNQPQHF. The CDR3 bases are TGTGCCAGCAGTGAACAAGGGGCTCACAATCAGCCCCAGCATTTT.

This chain links TRBV5-5 with TRBJ2-5; TRBD2 agrees at 9 bases. V lost 3 bases, J lost 0 bases, and 9 bases stayed unmatched. This CDR3 has 17 residues. The V gene's germline CDR1 is SGHKS and CDR2 YYEKEE (reference sequence). The CDR3: CASSWGWSSGNQETQYF. For the CDR3, the DNA is TGTGCCAGCAGCTGGGGGTGGTCTAGCGGGAACCAAGAGACCCAGTACTTC. The full variable domain, rest sourced from reference TRBV5-5 and TRBJ2-5, is DAGVTQSPTHLIKTRGQQVTLRCSPISGHKSVSWYQQVLGQGPQFIFQYYEKEERGRGNFPDRFSARQFPNYSSELNVNALLLGDSALYLCASSWGWSSGNQETQYFGPGTRLLVL.

V usage is TRBV11-2 and J usage is TRBJ1-1, with 9 bases aligning to TRBD1. The germline V gene encodes CDR1 SGHAT and CDR2 FQNNGV. V dropped 3 bases and J dropped 3; count of bases not matched to a gene: 2. The CDR3 is 14 residues long. CDR3 sequence: CASSFTGGYTEAFF. The CDR3 region has the DNA TGTGCCAGCAGCTTTACAGGGGGCTACACTGAAGCTTTCTTT.

The genes are TRBV27 and TRBJ2-7; D is ambiguous. CDR1 and CDR2 (germline): MNHEY, SMNVEV (reference sequence). This CDR3 has 14 amino acids. Trimming stripped 2 bases from V and 5 bases from J, with 13 bases between. The CDR3 DNA sequence: TGTGCCAGCAGTTTAAATTTTGGCAGTAACGAGCAGTACTTC. This codes for CASSLNFGSNEQYF.

V and J are TRBV6-5 and TRBJ2-5, with a tentative D call TRBD1 (6 bases). The germline gives CDR1 MNHEY, CDR2 SVGAGI. V was trimmed by 4 bases and J by 1 base, leaving 13 bases between them. This CDR3 region has 15 residues. The CDR3 is CASSSTDRIQETQYF. CDR3 nucleotide sequence: TGTGCCAGCAGTTCCACGGACAGAATCCAAGAGACCCAGTACTTC.

Concerning this clone: Other DNA sequences within the sample encode an identical CDR3. The chain carries TRBV7-2 and TRBJ1-5; 9 nucleotides agree with TRBD1. Germline V CDR1 and CDR2: SGHTA, FQGNSA. Losses at the gene ends were 5 bases for V and 7 bases for J; bases not matched to a gene: 6. The CDR3 consists of 14 residues. This chain's CDR3 is CASSVYRGRQPQHF. For the CDR3, the DNA is TGTGCCAGCAGCGTTTACAGGGGGCGCCAGCCCCAGCATTTT.

The V call is TRBV5-6, the J call TRBJ1-4, with a tentative D call TRBD1 (6 bases). The V gene lost 6 bases and the J gene lost 8 bases, with 14 bases spanning the gap. Germline CDR1 and CDR2: SGHDT and YYEEEE. The CDR3 has 13 amino acids. DNA of the CDR3: TGTGCCAGCACCTCAGGGGAGGGCGAAAAACTGTTTTTT. Its translation is CASTSGEGEKLFF.

The chain links TRBV7-9 to TRBJ1-2; D is unclear. Trimming stripped 5 bases from V and 6 bases from J, with 10 bases between. The germline CDR1 and CDR2 sequences are SEHNR and FQNEAQ (reference sequence). This CDR3 contains 12 residues. CDR3 sequence: CASSPPRDGYTF. CDR3 in DNA: TGTGCCAGCAGCCCCCCTCGGGATGGCTACACCTTC.

This clone was recorded only once. The rearrangement joins TRBV14 to TRBJ2-4, with 8 bases lining up with TRBD2. After removal of 1 base from V and 9 bases from J, the junction contained 5 bases not matched to a gene. The CDR3 is 14 amino acids. Germline V gene sequence: CDR1 SGHDN, CDR2 FVKESK. CDR3 nucleotides: TGTGCCAGCAGCCAAGGAGCGGGAGTAACCATTCAGTACTTC. Translating gives CASSQGAGVTIQYF.

As DNA, the CDR3 is TGTGCCAGCAGTCAGAGACAGGGGGCAGCTTTCTTT. It specifies CASSQRQGAAFF. J is TRBJ1-1 and V is TRBV14; 10 nucleotides agree with TRBD1. The CDR3 totals 12 residues. The trim removed 6 bases at V and 10 bases at J, leaving 5 bases unmatched. Germline V lookup: CDR1 SGHDN, CDR2 FVKESK. The full variable domain, in which reference TRBV14 and TRBJ1-1 provide the parts outside the CDR3, is EAGVTQFPSHSVIEKGQTVTLRCDPISGHDNLYWYRRVMGKEIKFLLHFVKESKQDESGMPNNRFLAERTGGTYSTLKVQPAELEDSGVYFCASSQRQGAAFFGQGTRLTVV.

The V and J genes are TRBV10-1 and TRBJ1-4; tentatively, D is TRBD1 (6 bases). The germline gives CDR1 WNHNN, CDR2 SYGVQD (reference sequence). The CDR3 extends over 15 amino acids. Deletions cut 7 bases from V and 8 bases from J, with 20 bases between. CDR3 coding DNA: TGCGCCAGCACCCTCGGGTGGGGGCCAGAGGAAAAACTGTTTTTT. Amino acid sequence: CASTLGWGPEEKLFF.

The V and J genes are TRBV6-5 and TRBJ2-1, with a weak D call TRBD1 (6 bases). The CDR3 covers 12 residues. Germline V lookup: CDR1 MNHEY, CDR2 SVGAGI. V gave up 6 bases and J gave up 10 bases, with 13 bases separating them. The CDR3 DNA follows: TGTGCCAGCAGCCGCGGACAGTTAGAGCAGTTCTTC. As protein: CASSRGQLEQFF.

The chain combines TRBV21-1 with TRBJ1-3; no DNA check was done on the table's D call, TRBD1. TRBV21-1 is annotated as a pseudogene. CDR3 length: 14 amino acids. This chain's CDR3 is CATRQRPSGNTIYF. DNA for the CDR3: TGTGCCACACGACAGAGACCCTCTGGAAACACCATATATTTT.

The chain carries TRBV4-1 and TRBJ2-3; no reliable D call. With 0 bases removed from V and 6 bases from J, the gap between germline ends came to 7 bases. Germline CDR1 MGHRA, CDR2 YSYEKL. The CDR3 contains 13 residues. The CDR3 region has the DNA TGCGCCAGCAGCCAAGATGCAGGTGATACGCAGTATTTT. Translating gives CASSQDAGDTQYF.

V gene TRBV11-3 combines with J gene TRBJ1-2; 8 bases fit TRBD1. The CDR3 is made up of 13 amino acids. Germline V lookup: CDR1 SGHNT, CDR2 YENEEA. After removal of 3 bases from V and 8 bases from J, the junction contained 5 bases not matched to a gene. Written as DNA, the CDR3 is TGTGCCAGCAGCTTCAGGGGGCAGGAAGGCTACACCTTC. It encodes CASSFRGQEGYTF.